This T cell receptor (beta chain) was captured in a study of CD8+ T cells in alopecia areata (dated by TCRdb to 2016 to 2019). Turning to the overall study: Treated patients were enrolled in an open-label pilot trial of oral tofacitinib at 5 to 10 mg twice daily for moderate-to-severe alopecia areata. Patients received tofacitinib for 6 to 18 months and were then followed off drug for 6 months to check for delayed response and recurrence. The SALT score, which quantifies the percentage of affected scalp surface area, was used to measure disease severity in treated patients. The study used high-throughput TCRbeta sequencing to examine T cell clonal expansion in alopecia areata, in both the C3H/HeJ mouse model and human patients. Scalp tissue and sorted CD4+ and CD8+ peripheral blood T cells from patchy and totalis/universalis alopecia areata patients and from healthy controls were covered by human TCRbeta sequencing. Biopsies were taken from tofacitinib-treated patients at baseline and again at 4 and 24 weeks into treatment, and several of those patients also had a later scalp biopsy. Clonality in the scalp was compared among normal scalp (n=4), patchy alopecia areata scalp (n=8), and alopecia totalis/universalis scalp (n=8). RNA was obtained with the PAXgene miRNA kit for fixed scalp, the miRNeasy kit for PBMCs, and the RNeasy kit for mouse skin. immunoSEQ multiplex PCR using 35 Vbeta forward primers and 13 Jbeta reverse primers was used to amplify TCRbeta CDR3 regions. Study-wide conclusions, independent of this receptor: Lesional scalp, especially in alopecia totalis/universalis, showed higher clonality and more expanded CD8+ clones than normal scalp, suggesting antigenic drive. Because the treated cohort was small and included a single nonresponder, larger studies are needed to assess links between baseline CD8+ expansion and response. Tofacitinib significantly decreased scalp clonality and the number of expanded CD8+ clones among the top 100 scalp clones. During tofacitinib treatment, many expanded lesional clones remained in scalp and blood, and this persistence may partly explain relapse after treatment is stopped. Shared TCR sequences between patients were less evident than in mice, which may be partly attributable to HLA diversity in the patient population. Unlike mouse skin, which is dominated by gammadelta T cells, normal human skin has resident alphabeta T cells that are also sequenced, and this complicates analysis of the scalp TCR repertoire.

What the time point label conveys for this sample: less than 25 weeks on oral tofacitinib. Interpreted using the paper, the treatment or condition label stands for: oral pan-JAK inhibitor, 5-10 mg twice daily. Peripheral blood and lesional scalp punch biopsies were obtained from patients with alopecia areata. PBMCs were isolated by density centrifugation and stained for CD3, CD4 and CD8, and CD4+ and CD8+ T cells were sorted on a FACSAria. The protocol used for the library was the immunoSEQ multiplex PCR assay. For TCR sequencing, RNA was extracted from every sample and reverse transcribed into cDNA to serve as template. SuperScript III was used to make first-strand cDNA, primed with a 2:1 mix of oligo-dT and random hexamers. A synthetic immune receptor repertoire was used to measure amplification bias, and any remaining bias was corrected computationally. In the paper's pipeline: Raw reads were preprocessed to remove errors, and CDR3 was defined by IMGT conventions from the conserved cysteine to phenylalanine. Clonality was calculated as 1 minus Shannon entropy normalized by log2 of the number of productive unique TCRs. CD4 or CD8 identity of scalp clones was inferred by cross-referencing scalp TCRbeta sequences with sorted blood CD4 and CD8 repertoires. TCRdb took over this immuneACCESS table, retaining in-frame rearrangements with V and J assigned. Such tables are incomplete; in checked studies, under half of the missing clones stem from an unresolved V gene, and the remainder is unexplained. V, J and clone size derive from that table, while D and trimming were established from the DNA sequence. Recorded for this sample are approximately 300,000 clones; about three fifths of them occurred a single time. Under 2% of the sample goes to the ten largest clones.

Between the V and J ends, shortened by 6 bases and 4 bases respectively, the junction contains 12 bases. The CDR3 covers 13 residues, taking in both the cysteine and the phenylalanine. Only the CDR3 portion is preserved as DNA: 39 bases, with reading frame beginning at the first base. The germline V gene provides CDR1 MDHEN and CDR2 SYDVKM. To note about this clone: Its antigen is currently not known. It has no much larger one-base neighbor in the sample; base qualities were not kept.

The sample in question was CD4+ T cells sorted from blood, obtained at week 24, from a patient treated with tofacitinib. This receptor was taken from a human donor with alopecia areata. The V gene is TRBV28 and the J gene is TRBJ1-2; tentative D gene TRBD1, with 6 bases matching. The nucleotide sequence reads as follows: TGTGCCAGCAGCCCAGGGGTCGGCTATGGCTACACCTTC. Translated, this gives CASSPGVGYGYTF.